This T cell receptor (beta chain) appears in the sequencing data of a study of Tregs in tolerant kidney transplant recipients. Thawed PBMCs were FACS-sorted into unstimulated CD4+CD25+CD127- regulatory T cells, CD4+CD25- non-regulatory cells, CD4 and CD8 cells. Method: immunoSEQ multiplex PCR; TCRdb's copy keeps in-frame clones and lacks some. The sample has 200,000 to 300,000 clones, about 86% seen once. This clone was seen a few times. The antigen remains undetermined. Whole-study results and caveats: The small number of patients limits these findings pending further validation. Biological reproducibility was not directly addressed, but technical replication error appeared minimal.

The V gene's germline CDR1 is MNHNY and CDR2 SVGAGI (reference sequence). The CDR3 sequence is 14 residues long. Trimming took off 6 bases at V and 2 bases at J, with 11 bases between the two ends. Sequenced: CD4+ T cells from blood. This receptor was taken from a human donor in good health. The V call is TRBV6-6, the J call TRBJ1-3; no clear D. In nucleotides, the CDR3 is TGTGCCAGCAGGAGTGGAATTCCTGGAAACACCATATATTTT. It specifies CASRSGIPGNTIYF.